This T cell receptor beta chain originates from a study of identical twins. Overall study findings and caveats: Excess sharing between twins was weaker in beta out-of-frame sequences. Partly confounded zero-insertion analyses could result from invariant MAIT and iNKT cells. For out-of-frame alpha sequences shared by twins, low generation probability was in excess.

Carrying unique molecular identifiers, the cDNA also gained a universal primer site through template switching. From the 5' RACE reads, TCRdb called clonotypes with MiXCR, one entry per CDR3 protein. Seen here are 700,000 or so distinct CDR3 sequences, 8.6% observed once, and the top ten hold roughly 0.9%. Details on this clonotype: What it binds is unknown.

Germline V gene lookup returns CDR1 SEHNR and CDR2 FQNEAQ (reference sequence). CDR3 length: 14 amino acids. Losses at the gene ends were 5 bases for V and 3 bases for J; bases not matched to a gene: 6. The sample was also linked to a second study, of yellow fever vaccine responses in identical twins.

The sequencing sample was made of PBMCs. This chain connects TRBV7-9 to TRBJ1-1, with 7 bases fitting TRBD1. The TCR was taken from a woman aged 18-29 years in good health. CDR3 DNA: TGTGCCAGCAGCCGACAGGGAATAGACACTGAAGCTTTCTTT. Its translation is CASSRQGIDTEAFF.